This TCR beta chain was found in a study of cytomegalovirus exposure and HLA in healthy donors. Study-level points and caveats: Rare TCR sequences dominated, though some public TCRs recurred in many donors.

Germline lookup yields CDR1 SGHTA and CDR2 FQGTGA. V was cut by 3 bases and J by 6 bases, with 9 bases left in between. This CDR3 is built from 13 residues. Only a few counts were recorded for this clone. The antigen is undetermined. PCR employed 60 Vbeta and 13 Jbeta primers. Generated by immunoSEQ multiplex PCR, the TCRdb table keeps only in-frame clones and is missing some. The table records approximately 100,000 clones, approximately 9% of them present only once. The sequenced material came from PBMCs. The V and J genes are TRBV7-3 and TRBJ2-1; no reliable D call. The TCR sequence derives from a man aged 50-60 years in good health and CMV-seropositive. This chain's CDR3 is CASSFLVGNEQFF. The CDR3, as DNA: TGTGCCAGCAGCTTCCTCGTCGGCAATGAGCAGTTCTTC.